These T cell receptor beta chains were read from a single sample in a study of T cells in localized non-small cell lung cancer. Assay used: immunoSEQ multiplex PCR; TCRdb lists only in-frame clones, some missing. The table shows tens of thousands of clones, with 75% to 85% occurring only once. The sample consisted of PBMCs, taken before any cancer treatment. The receptors here all came from a man between 40 and 70 years old with stage II lung adenocarcinoma. Both conserved end residues are part of each CDR3. D genes are given only for firm matches. Only part of the rows carry a size: once, few, many, or a class if the clone is expanded.

CDR3 DNA: TGCGCCAGCCGCCGAGGGACAGGGGGCACCGGGGAGCTGTTTTTT
CDR3 protein: CASRRGTGGTGELFF
J gene: TRBJ2-2
clone size: .
V gene: TRBV5-1
D gene: TRBD1

CDR3 DNA: TGTGCCAGCAGCTACGGACAGATGGATACGCAGTATTTT
CDR3 protein: CASSYGQMDTQYF
J gene: TRBJ2-3
clone size: .
V gene: TRBV11-2
D gene: .

CDR3 DNA: TGTGCCAGCAGCTTAAGCCCCGACGGGGGAAATGAGCAGTTCTTC
CDR3 protein: CASSLSPDGGNEQFF
J gene: TRBJ2-1
clone size: once
V gene: TRBV7-2
D gene: .

CDR3 DNA: TGTGCCAGTAGTAACCAGGGAGGCCATCAGCCCCAGCATTTT
CDR3 protein: CASSNQGGHQPQHF
J gene: TRBJ1-5
clone size: .
V gene: TRBV19
D gene: .

CDR3 DNA: TGTGCCAGCTCCCGGGGCTCCTACAATGAGCAGTTCTTC
CDR3 protein: CASSRGSYNEQFF
J gene: TRBJ2-1
clone size: few
V gene: TRBV7-6
D gene: .

CDR3 DNA: TGTGCCAGCAGCTTAGGGGCACAACGCCAAGAGACCCAGTACTTC
CDR3 protein: CASSLGAQRQETQYF
J gene: TRBJ2-5
clone size: .
V gene: TRBV11-2
D gene: .

CDR3 DNA: TGTGCCAGTAGCCAAGAGAGAGTGAACAATGAGCAGTTCTTC
CDR3 protein: CASSQERVNNEQFF
J gene: TRBJ2-1
clone size: .
V gene: TRBV4-2
D gene: .

CDR3 DNA: TGTGCCAGCTCACCGCAGCAAGAGACCCAGTACTTC
CDR3 protein: CASSPQQETQYF
J gene: TRBJ2-5
clone size: once
V gene: TRBV18
D gene: .

CDR3 DNA: TGTGCCAGTAGCCCGACCAGCGGGAACACCGGGGAGCTGTTTTTT
CDR3 protein: CASSPTSGNTGELFF
J gene: TRBJ2-2
clone size: .
V gene: TRBV19
D gene: .

CDR3 DNA: TGTGCCACCAGGGGACTAGCGGGCTACGAGCAGTACTTC
CDR3 protein: CATRGLAGYEQYF
J gene: TRBJ2-7
clone size: .
V gene: TRBV6-5
D gene: TRBD2

CDR3 DNA: TGTGCCAGCAGCCAAGATCGAGGGGATAGCTCCTATAATTCACCCCTCCACTTT
CDR3 protein: CASSQDRGDSSYNSPLHF
J gene: TRBJ1-6
clone size: once
V gene: TRBV4-2
D gene: .

CDR3 DNA: TGTGCCAGCAGCTATGGTAGAGTCGACACAGATACGCAGTATTTT
CDR3 protein: CASSYGRVDTDTQYF
J gene: TRBJ2-3
clone size: few
V gene: TRBV7-2
D gene: .

CDR3 DNA: TGTGCCACCAGCAGCCCCGGGACAGGTATCCACGAGCAGTACTTC
CDR3 protein: CATSSPGTGIHEQYF
J gene: TRBJ2-7
clone size: .
V gene: TRBV15
D gene: TRBD1

CDR3 DNA: TGTGCCAGCAGCATCGGGACAGGGGGTGGCTACACCTTC
CDR3 protein: CASSIGTGGGYTF
J gene: TRBJ1-2
clone size: .
V gene: TRBV27
D gene: TRBD1

CDR3 DNA: TGTGCCAGCAGCCTTCCGGCTCGACTAGCGGGGGCCTACAATGAGCAGTTCTTC
CDR3 protein: CASSLPARLAGAYNEQFF
J gene: TRBJ2-1
clone size: .
V gene: TRBV7-9
D gene: TRBD2

CDR3 DNA: TGTGCCAGCAGTTTATGGGGGGCCCAAGAGACCCAGTACTTC
CDR3 protein: CASSLWGAQETQYF
J gene: TRBJ2-5
clone size: .
V gene: TRBV27
D gene: .

CDR3 DNA: TGTGCCAGCAGCATCCGGGAGACCCAGTACTTC
CDR3 protein: CASSIRETQYF
J gene: TRBJ2-5
clone size: .
V gene: TRBV9
D gene: .

CDR3 DNA: TGTGCCAGCAGCCATGACAGGGGAAACACTGAAGCTTTCTTT
CDR3 protein: CASSHDRGNTEAFF
J gene: TRBJ1-1
clone size: .
V gene: TRBV7-9
D gene: TRBD1

CDR3 DNA: TGTGCCAGCAGACCTGTGAAAGCGGGCCAGCCCCAGCATTTT
CDR3 protein: CASRPVKAGQPQHF
J gene: TRBJ1-5
clone size: few
V gene: TRBV6-5
D gene: .

CDR3 DNA: TGTGCCAGCAGCTTAGCTGGACTAGCGGGAAACAATGAGCAGTTCTTC
CDR3 protein: CASSLAGLAGNNEQFF
J gene: TRBJ2-1
clone size: .
V gene: TRBV7-8
D gene: TRBD2

CDR3 DNA: TGTGCCAGCAGCGTAGGGACAGGAGTTTACGAGCAGTACTTC
CDR3 protein: CASSVGTGVYEQYF
J gene: TRBJ2-7
clone size: .
V gene: TRBV9
D gene: TRBD1

CDR3 DNA: TGTGCCAGCAAGACTAGCAGATCCTACGAGCAGTACTTC
CDR3 protein: CASKTSRSYEQYF
J gene: TRBJ2-7
clone size: .
V gene: TRBV6-1
D gene: TRBD2

CDR3 DNA: TGTGCCAGCAGCCTACCCAGGGGAGGGTTGGCCTACGAGCAGTACTTC
CDR3 protein: CASSLPRGGLAYEQYF
J gene: TRBJ2-7
clone size: .
V gene: TRBV5-4
D gene: .

CDR3 DNA: TGCGCCAGCAGCCAAGAGACAGGGGGAAGTCAGCCCCAGCATTTT
CDR3 protein: CASSQETGGSQPQHF
J gene: TRBJ1-5
clone size: .
V gene: TRBV4-3
D gene: TRBD1

CDR3 DNA: TGTGCCAGCAGTTTAGCCGGGACTAGCGCCTCCTACGAGCAGTACTTC
CDR3 protein: CASSLAGTSASYEQYF
J gene: TRBJ2-7
clone size: .
V gene: TRBV28
D gene: TRBD2

CDR3 DNA: TGCGCCAGCAGCCGGGAAGGGATACAAGAGACCCAGTACTTC
CDR3 protein: CASSREGIQETQYF
J gene: TRBJ2-5
clone size: .
V gene: TRBV5-1
D gene: .

CDR3 DNA: TGTGCCAGCAGCTTGTGGACAGGGAAGGAGGAGACCCAGTACTTC
CDR3 protein: CASSLWTGKEETQYF
J gene: TRBJ2-5
clone size: .
V gene: TRBV7-9
D gene: TRBD1

CDR3 DNA: TGTGCCAGCAGCATCAACAGGGGCACTGAAGCTTTCTTT
CDR3 protein: CASSINRGTEAFF
J gene: TRBJ1-1
clone size: few
V gene: TRBV7-2
D gene: TRBD1

CDR3 DNA: TGTGCCAGCTCGACAGGGACTGGAAACACCATATATTTT
CDR3 protein: CASSTGTGNTIYF
J gene: TRBJ1-3
clone size: .
V gene: TRBV19
D gene: TRBD1

CDR3 DNA: TGTGCCAGCAGCTTAGCCGACAATCAGCCCCAGCATTTT
CDR3 protein: CASSLADNQPQHF
J gene: TRBJ1-5
clone size: .
V gene: TRBV7-9
D gene: .

CDR3 DNA: TGTGCCAGCAGCTTAGAGGAAAGCCAAGAGACCCAGTACTTC
CDR3 protein: CASSLEESQETQYF
J gene: TRBJ2-5
clone size: once
V gene: TRBV11-3
D gene: .

CDR3 DNA: TGTGCCAGCAGTTCTATCGGCGAGCAGTACTTC
CDR3 protein: CASSSIGEQYF
J gene: TRBJ2-7
clone size: .
V gene: TRBV6-5
D gene: .

CDR3 DNA: TGTGCCAGTAGTGCTGGACTAGCTGAGACCCAGTACTTC
CDR3 protein: CASSAGLAETQYF
J gene: TRBJ2-5
clone size: .
V gene: TRBV19
D gene: TRBD2

CDR3 DNA: TGTGCCAGCAGCTGGACAGGGGGGAACACTGAAGCTTTCTTT
CDR3 protein: CASSWTGGNTEAFF
J gene: TRBJ1-1
clone size: once
V gene: TRBV7-9
D gene: TRBD1

CDR3 DNA: TGTGCCAGCAGCGATCCCGGGGAGCTGTTTTTT
CDR3 protein: CASSDPGELFF
J gene: TRBJ2-2
clone size: few
V gene: TRBV9
D gene: .

CDR3 DNA: TGTGCCAGCAGGCGCCCAGGGACTGAAGCTTTCTTT
CDR3 protein: CASRRPGTEAFF
J gene: TRBJ1-1
clone size: .
V gene: TRBV6-6
D gene: .

CDR3 DNA: TGTGCCAGCAGCCCGGGACTCTTACTTGAGCAGTTCTTC
CDR3 protein: CASSPGLLLEQFF
J gene: TRBJ2-1
clone size: .
V gene: TRBV2
D gene: .

CDR3 DNA: TGCGCCAGCAGCTTGGCCGGCCGCGGGGCGCGCCAAGAGACCCAGTACTTC
CDR3 protein: CASSLAGRGARQETQYF
J gene: TRBJ2-5
clone size: .
V gene: TRBV5-1
D gene: .

CDR3 DNA: TGTGCCAGCAGCCTCCGGGCAGGGAGCACAGATACGCAGTATTTT
CDR3 protein: CASSLRAGSTDTQYF
J gene: TRBJ2-3
clone size: .
V gene: TRBV14
D gene: .

CDR3 DNA: TGTGCCAGCAGCGCCCGACAGGGGGCTGGGTCGAGGGAAGCTTTCTTT
CDR3 protein: CASSARQGAGSREAFF
J gene: TRBJ1-1
clone size: once
V gene: TRBV11-2
D gene: TRBD1

CDR3 DNA: TGTGCCAGCAGCTTAAGACGAGAGACCCAGTACTTC
CDR3 protein: CASSLRRETQYF
J gene: TRBJ2-5
clone size: .
V gene: TRBV7-9
D gene: .

CDR3 DNA: TGCAGTGCAAAGTCGGGAAACACCATATATTTT
CDR3 protein: CSAKSGNTIYF
J gene: TRBJ1-3
clone size: .
V gene: TRBV20-1
D gene: .

CDR3 DNA: TGTGCCAGCAGCTTACGGGAACCGCCGATAGAGACCCAGTACTTC
CDR3 protein: CASSLREPPIETQYF
J gene: TRBJ2-5
clone size: .
V gene: TRBV7-8
D gene: .

CDR3 DNA: TGTGCCAGCAGTGGGGCTAGCGGGGGACAGACCCAGTACTTC
CDR3 protein: CASSGASGGQTQYF
J gene: TRBJ2-5
clone size: .
V gene: TRBV2
D gene: TRBD2

CDR3 DNA: TGTGCCAGCAGCTTGGAGGAGACAGGAAGGAACACTGAAGCTTTCTTT
CDR3 protein: CASSLEETGRNTEAFF
J gene: TRBJ1-1
clone size: .
V gene: TRBV5-4
D gene: .

CDR3 DNA: TGTGCCAGCAGCGGGACAGCCAGTAGTTGGAATACGCAGTATTTT
CDR3 protein: CASSGTASSWNTQYF
J gene: TRBJ2-3
clone size: .
V gene: TRBV27
D gene: TRBD1

CDR3 DNA: TGTGCCTGGAGTCCTAAGTCTCGGACAGGGGCTGAAAAACTGTTTTTT
CDR3 protein: CAWSPKSRTGAEKLFF
J gene: TRBJ1-4
clone size: once
V gene: TRBV30
D gene: TRBD1

CDR3 DNA: TGTGCCAGCAGCCCTATAGCGGGGGGGGAATACAATGAGCAGTTCTTC
CDR3 protein: CASSPIAGGEYNEQFF
J gene: TRBJ2-1
clone size: .
V gene: TRBV13
D gene: TRBD2

CDR3 DNA: TGCGCCAGCAGCTTGACAGGGGTAGCAGATACGCAGTATTTT
CDR3 protein: CASSLTGVADTQYF
J gene: TRBJ2-3
clone size: .
V gene: TRBV5-1
D gene: TRBD1

CDR3 DNA: TGTGCCAGCAGTGCATCCACCGAGCAGTACTTC
CDR3 protein: CASSASTEQYF
J gene: TRBJ2-7
clone size: once
V gene: TRBV27
D gene: .

CDR3 DNA: TGTGCCAGCAGCTTAAGGGTGCAGGTTTTTAATTCACCCCTCCACTTT
CDR3 protein: CASSLRVQVFNSPLHF
J gene: TRBJ1-6
clone size: .
V gene: TRBV7-2
D gene: .

CDR3 DNA: TGCGCCAGCAGCTTCGGGACAAACAATGAGCAGTTCTTC
CDR3 protein: CASSFGTNNEQFF
J gene: TRBJ2-1
clone size: .
V gene: TRBV5-1
D gene: .

CDR3 DNA: TGTGCCAGCAGCGTAGGCGGGGCTAGAGGAAACATTCAGTACTTC
CDR3 protein: CASSVGGARGNIQYF
J gene: TRBJ2-4
clone size: .
V gene: TRBV9
D gene: .

CDR3 DNA: TGTGCCAGCAGTTTATGGACTGCGGGAGCGACAAATGAGCAGTTCTTC
CDR3 protein: CASSLWTAGATNEQFF
J gene: TRBJ2-1
clone size: few
V gene: TRBV28
D gene: TRBD2

CDR3 DNA: TGCGCCAGCAGTGAGTCGCGGGACAGGGGGTACGAGCAGTACTTC
CDR3 protein: CASSESRDRGYEQYF
J gene: TRBJ2-7
clone size: .
V gene: TRBV10-2
D gene: TRBD1

CDR3 DNA: TGTGCCAGCAGCTTGAAGGGGGCAGGCTGGAATCAGCCCCAGCATTTT
CDR3 protein: CASSLKGAGWNQPQHF
J gene: TRBJ1-5
clone size: .
V gene: TRBV5-6
D gene: TRBD1

CDR3 DNA: TGTGCCAGCAGCTTAGTAAGGGACAATGAGCAGTTCTTC
CDR3 protein: CASSLVRDNEQFF
J gene: TRBJ2-1
clone size: .
V gene: TRBV11-2
D gene: .

CDR3 DNA: TGTGCCAGCAGCGTCCGTAGGGGCCCGGGACAGTCCACCGGGGAGCTGTTTTTT
CDR3 protein: CASSVRRGPGQSTGELFF
J gene: TRBJ2-2
clone size: .
V gene: TRBV9
D gene: TRBD1

CDR3 DNA: TGTGCCAGCAGCCCGGGACAGGGGGCTAGGGAGCAGTACTTC
CDR3 protein: CASSPGQGAREQYF
J gene: TRBJ2-7
clone size: .
V gene: TRBV11-2
D gene: TRBD1

CDR3 DNA: TGTGCCAGCAGCTTGCCTCCGGGACAGTCTTACGAGCAGTACTTC
CDR3 protein: CASSLPPGQSYEQYF
J gene: TRBJ2-7
clone size: .
V gene: TRBV11-2
D gene: TRBD1